This TCR beta chain was retrieved from a study of T cell responses to AZD1222 COVID-19 vaccine. Germline V gives CDR1 SGHVS, CDR2 FQNEAQ. With 4 bases removed from V and 0 bases from J, the gap between germline ends came to 7 bases. The CDR3 is 14 residues long. Some clones are missing from TCRdb's copy, which holds only in-frame ones; the method was immunoSEQ multiplex PCR. The repertoire consists of under 150,000 clones, with about 88% occurring once and the leading ten covering roughly 2.4%. J is TRBJ1-5 and V is TRBV7-8; maybe TRBD1 (5 bases). The sequenced sample was peripheral blood, obtained on day 0 of AZD1222 vaccination. This receptor was obtained from an adult in good health. CDR3 sequence reads: CASSSTDSNQPQHF. In DNA form, the CDR3 reads TGTGCCAGCAGCTCGACAGATAGCAATCAGCCCCAGCATTTT.